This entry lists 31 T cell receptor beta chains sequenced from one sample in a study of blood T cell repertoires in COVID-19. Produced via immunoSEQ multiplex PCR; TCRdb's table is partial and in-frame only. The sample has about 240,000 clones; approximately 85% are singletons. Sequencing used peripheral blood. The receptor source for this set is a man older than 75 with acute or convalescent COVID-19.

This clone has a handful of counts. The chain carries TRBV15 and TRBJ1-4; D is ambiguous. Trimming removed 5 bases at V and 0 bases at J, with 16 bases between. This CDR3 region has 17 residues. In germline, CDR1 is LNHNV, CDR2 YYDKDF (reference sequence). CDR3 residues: CATSPRGGPATNEKLFF. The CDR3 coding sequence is TGTGCCACCAGCCCCCGTGGAGGACCTGCAACTAATGAAAAACTGTTTTTT.

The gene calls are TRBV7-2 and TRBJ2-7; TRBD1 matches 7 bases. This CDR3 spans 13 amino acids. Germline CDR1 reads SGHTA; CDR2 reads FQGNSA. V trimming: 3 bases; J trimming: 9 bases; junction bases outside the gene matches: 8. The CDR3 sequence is CASSLGQWAPQYF. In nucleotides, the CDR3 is TGTGCCAGCAGCTTGGGACAGTGGGCGCCGCAGTACTTC.

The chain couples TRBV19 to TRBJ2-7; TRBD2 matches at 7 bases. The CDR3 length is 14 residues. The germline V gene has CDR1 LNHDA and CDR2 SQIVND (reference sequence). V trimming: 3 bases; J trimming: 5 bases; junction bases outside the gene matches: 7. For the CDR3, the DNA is TGTGCCAGTAGTATGGGACTTGGGAGGGACGAGCAGTACTTC. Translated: CASSMGLGRDEQYF.

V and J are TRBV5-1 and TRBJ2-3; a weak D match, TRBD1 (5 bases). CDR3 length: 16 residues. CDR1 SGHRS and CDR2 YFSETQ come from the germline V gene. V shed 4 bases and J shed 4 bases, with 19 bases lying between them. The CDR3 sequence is CASSPQPGDSADTQYF. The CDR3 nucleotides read TGCGCCAGCAGCCCCCAACCTGGAGACAGCGCAGATACGCAGTATTTT.

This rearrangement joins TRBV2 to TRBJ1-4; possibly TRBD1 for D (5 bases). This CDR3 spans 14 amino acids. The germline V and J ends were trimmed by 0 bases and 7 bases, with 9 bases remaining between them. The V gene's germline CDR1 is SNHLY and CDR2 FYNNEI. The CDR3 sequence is CASSEAGLGEKLFF. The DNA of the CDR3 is TGTGCCAGCAGTGAAGCGGGACTGGGTGAAAAACTGTTTTTT. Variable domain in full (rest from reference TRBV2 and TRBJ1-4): EPEVTQTPSHQVTQMGQEVILRCVPISNHLYFYWYRQILGQKVEFLVSFYNNEISEKSEIFDDQFSVERPDGSNFTLKIRSTKLEDSAMYFCASSEAGLGEKLFFGSGTQLSVL.

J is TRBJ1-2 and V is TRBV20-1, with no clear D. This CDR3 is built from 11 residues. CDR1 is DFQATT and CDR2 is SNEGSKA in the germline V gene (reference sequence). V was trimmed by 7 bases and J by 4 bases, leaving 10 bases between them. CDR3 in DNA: TGCAGTGTTGAGATCTCCTATGGCTACACCTTC. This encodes CSVEISYGYTF.

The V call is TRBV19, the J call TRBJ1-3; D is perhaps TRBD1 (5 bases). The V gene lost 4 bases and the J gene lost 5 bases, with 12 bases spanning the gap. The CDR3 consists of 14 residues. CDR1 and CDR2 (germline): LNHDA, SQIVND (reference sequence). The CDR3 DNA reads TGTGCCAGTAGTACGCAGGGAACACGAAACACCATATATTTT. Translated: CASSTQGTRNTIYF.

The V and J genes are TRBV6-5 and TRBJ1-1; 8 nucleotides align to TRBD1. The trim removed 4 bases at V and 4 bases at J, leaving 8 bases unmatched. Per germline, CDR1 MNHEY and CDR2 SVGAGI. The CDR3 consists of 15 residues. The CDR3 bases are TGTGCCAGCAGTTTTTCCCAGGGGGCGGGCACTGAAGCTTTCTTT. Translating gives CASSFSQGAGTEAFF.

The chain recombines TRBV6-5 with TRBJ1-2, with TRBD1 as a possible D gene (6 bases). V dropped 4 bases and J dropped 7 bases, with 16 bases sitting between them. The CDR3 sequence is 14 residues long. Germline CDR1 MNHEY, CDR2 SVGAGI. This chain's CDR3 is CASSFGQRGGGYTF. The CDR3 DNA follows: TGTGCCAGCAGTTTCGGACAGCGAGGAGGTGGCTACACCTTC.

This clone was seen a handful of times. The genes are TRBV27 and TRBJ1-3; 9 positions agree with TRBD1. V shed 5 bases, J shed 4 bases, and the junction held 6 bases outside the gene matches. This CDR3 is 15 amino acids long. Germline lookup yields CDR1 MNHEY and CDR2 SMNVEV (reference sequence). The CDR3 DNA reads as TGTGCCAGCAGTCTAAGGGGACAGGGCGGAAACACCATATATTTT. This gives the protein CASSLRGQGGNTIYF.

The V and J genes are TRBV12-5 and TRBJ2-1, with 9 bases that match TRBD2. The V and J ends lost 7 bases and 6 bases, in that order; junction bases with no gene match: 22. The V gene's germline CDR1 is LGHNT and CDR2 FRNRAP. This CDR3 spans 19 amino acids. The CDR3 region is CASATGAGRLASGTNEQFF. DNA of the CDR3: TGTGCTAGTGCCACGGGGGCAGGGAGGTTGGCTAGCGGGACCAATGAGCAGTTCTTC. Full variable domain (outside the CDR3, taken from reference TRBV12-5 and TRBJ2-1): DARVTQTPRHKVTEMGQEVTMRCQPILGHNTVFWYRQTMMQGLELLAYFRNRAPLDDSGMPKDRFSAEMPDATLATLKIQPSEPRDSAVYFCASATGAGRLASGTNEQFFGPGTRLTVL.

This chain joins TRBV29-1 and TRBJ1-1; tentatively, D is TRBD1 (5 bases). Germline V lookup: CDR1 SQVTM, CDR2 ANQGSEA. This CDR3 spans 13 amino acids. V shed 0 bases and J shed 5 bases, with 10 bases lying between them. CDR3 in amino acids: CSVEEGGRTEAFF. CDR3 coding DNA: TGCAGCGTTGAAGAGGGGGGGAGGACTGAAGCTTTCTTT.

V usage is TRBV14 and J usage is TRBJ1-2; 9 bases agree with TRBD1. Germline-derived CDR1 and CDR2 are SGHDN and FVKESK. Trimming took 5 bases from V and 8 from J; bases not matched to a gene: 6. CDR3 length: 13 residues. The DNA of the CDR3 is TGTGCCAGCAGCGCGGACAGGGGCGGAGGCTACACCTTC. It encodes CASSADRGGGYTF.

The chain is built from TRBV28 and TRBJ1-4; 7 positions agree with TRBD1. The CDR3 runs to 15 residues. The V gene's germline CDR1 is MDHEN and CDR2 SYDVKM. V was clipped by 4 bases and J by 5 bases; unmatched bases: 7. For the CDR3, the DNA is TGTGCCAGCAGTTCCCCAGGGGGGCCAAATGAAAAACTGTTTTTT. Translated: CASSSPGGPNEKLFF.

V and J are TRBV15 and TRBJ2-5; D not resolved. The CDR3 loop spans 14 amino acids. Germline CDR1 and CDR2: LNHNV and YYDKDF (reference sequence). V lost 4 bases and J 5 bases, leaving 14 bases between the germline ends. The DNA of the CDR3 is TGTGCCACCAGCATTGGCCAGGCCAGGGAGACCCAGTACTTC. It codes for CATSIGQARETQYF.

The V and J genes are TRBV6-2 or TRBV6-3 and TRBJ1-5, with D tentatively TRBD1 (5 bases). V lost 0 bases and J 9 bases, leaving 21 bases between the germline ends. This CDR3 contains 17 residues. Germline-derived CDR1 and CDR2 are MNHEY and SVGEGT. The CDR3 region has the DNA TGTGCCAGCAGTTACTCGAACTCACAGGCATCACCGAGGCCCCAGCATTTT. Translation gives CASSYSNSQASPRPQHF.

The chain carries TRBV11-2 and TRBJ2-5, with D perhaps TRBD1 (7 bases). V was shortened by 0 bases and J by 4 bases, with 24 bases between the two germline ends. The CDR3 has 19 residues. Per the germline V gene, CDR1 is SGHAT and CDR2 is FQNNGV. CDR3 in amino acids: CASSLDIGLAGQTTETQYF. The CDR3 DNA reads TGTGCCAGCAGCTTAGATATCGGGTTGGCGGGACAGACGACAGAGACCCAGTACTTC.

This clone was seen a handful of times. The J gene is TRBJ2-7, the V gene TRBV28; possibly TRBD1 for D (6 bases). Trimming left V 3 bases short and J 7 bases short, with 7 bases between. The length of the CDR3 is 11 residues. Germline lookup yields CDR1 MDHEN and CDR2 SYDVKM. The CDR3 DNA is TGTGCCAGCAGTTTTAGGGGGGAGCAGTACTTC. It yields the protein CASSFRGEQYF.

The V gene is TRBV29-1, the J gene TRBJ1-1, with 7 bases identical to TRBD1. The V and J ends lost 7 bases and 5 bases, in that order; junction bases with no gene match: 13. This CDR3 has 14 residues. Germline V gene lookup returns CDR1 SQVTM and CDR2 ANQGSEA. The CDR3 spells CSAATGTAGTEAFF. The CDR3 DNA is TGCAGCGCTGCGACAGGGACGGCAGGGACTGAAGCTTTCTTT.

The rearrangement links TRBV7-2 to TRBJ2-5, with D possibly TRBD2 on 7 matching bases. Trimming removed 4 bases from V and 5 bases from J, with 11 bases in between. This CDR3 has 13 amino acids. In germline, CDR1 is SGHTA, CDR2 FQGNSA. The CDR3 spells CASSWGGRETQYF. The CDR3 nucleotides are TGTGCCAGCAGCTGGGGGGGCAGGGAGACCCAGTACTTC.

The CDR3 sequence is CSASSGGLGKNIQYF. The DNA of the CDR3 is TGCAGTGCTAGTTCAGGGGGGCTGGGCAAAAACATTCAGTACTTC. The chain is built from TRBV20-1 and TRBJ2-4; a weak D match, TRBD1 (7 bases). There are 15 residues in the CDR3. The V gene's germline CDR1 is DFQATT and CDR2 SNEGSKA (reference sequence). V was clipped by 3 bases and J by 3 bases, with 15 bases between them.

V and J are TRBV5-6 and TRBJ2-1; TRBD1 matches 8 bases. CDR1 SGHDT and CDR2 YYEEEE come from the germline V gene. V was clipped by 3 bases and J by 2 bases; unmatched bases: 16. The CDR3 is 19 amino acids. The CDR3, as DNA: TGTGCCAGCAGCTCGGGACAGGAAGGGACCTATGGAACCTACAATGAGCAGTTCTTC. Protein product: CASSSGQEGTYGTYNEQFF.

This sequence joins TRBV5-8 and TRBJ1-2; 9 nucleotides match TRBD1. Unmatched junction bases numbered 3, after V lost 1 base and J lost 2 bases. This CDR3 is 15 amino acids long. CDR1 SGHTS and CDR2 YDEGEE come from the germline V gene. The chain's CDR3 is CASSLRQGGNYGYTF. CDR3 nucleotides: TGTGCCAGCAGCTTGCGACAGGGGGGAAACTATGGCTACACCTTC.

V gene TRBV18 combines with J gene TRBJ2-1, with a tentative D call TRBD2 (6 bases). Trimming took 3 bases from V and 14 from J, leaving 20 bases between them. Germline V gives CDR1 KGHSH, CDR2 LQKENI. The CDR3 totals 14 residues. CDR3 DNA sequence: TGTGCCAGCTCACCGGTTGGGACTGCCGGTAGGAAGTTCTTC. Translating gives CASSPVGTAGRKFF.

The CDR3: CASSYGWGERDEQFF. Written as DNA, the CDR3 is TGTGCCAGCAGTTACGGGTGGGGGGAGCGGGATGAGCAGTTCTTC. The rearrangement joins TRBV6-2 or TRBV6-3 to TRBJ2-1; the D gene is possibly TRBD2 (6 bases). Per the germline V gene, CDR1 is MNHEY and CDR2 is SVGEGT. The CDR3 spans 15 residues. The germline V and J ends were trimmed by 2 bases and 8 bases, with 16 bases remaining between them.

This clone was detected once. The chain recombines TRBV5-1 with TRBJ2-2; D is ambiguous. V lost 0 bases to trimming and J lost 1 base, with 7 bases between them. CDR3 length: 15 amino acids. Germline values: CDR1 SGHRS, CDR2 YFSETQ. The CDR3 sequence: CASSLVSGNTGELFF. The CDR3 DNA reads TGCGCCAGCAGCTTGGTGTCAGGGAACACCGGGGAGCTGTTTTTT.

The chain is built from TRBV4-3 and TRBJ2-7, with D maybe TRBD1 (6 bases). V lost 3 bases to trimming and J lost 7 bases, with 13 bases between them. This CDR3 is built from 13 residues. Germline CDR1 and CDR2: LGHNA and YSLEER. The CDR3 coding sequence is TGCGCCAGCAGCCAGGCTCAGGGGTATGAGCAGTACTTC. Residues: CASSQAQGYEQYF.

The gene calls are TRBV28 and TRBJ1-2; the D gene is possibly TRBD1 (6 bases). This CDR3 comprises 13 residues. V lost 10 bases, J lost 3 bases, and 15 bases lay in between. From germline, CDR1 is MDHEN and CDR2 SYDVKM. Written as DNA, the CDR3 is TGTGCCAATCGGGGGGGGCTAGACTATGGCTACACCTTC. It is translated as CANRGGLDYGYTF.

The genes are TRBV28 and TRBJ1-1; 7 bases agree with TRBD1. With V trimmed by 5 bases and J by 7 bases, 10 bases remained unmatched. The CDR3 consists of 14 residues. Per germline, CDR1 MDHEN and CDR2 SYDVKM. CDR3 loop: CASSPTGQRNEAFF. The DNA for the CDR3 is TGTGCCAGCAGTCCCACGGGACAGCGGAATGAAGCTTTCTTT. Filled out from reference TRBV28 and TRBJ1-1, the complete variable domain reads DVKVTQSSRYLVKRTGEKVFLECVQDMDHENMFWYRQDPGLGLRLIYFSYDVKMKEKGDIPEGYSVSREKKERFSLILESASTNQTSMYLCASSPTGQRNEAFFGQGTRLTVV.

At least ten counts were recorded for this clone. DNA of the CDR3: TGTGCCAGCAGCTTAGGACCGGACTCGAGCTCCTACAATGAGCAGTTCTTC. It yields the protein CASSLGPDSSSYNEQFF. This chain joins TRBV7-9 and TRBJ2-1, with D perhaps matching TRBD2 (5 bases). Germline V gives CDR1 SEHNR, CDR2 FQNEAQ (reference sequence). Trimming took off 1 base at V and 0 bases at J, with 13 bases between the two ends. This CDR3 has 17 residues.

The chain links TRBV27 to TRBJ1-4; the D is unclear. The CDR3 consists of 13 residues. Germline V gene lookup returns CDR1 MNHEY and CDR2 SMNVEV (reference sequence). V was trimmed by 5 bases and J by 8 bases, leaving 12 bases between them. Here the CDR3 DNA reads TGTGCCAGCAGTCGGAGGGTCTCGGAAAAACTGTTTTTT. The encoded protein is CASSRRVSEKLFF.